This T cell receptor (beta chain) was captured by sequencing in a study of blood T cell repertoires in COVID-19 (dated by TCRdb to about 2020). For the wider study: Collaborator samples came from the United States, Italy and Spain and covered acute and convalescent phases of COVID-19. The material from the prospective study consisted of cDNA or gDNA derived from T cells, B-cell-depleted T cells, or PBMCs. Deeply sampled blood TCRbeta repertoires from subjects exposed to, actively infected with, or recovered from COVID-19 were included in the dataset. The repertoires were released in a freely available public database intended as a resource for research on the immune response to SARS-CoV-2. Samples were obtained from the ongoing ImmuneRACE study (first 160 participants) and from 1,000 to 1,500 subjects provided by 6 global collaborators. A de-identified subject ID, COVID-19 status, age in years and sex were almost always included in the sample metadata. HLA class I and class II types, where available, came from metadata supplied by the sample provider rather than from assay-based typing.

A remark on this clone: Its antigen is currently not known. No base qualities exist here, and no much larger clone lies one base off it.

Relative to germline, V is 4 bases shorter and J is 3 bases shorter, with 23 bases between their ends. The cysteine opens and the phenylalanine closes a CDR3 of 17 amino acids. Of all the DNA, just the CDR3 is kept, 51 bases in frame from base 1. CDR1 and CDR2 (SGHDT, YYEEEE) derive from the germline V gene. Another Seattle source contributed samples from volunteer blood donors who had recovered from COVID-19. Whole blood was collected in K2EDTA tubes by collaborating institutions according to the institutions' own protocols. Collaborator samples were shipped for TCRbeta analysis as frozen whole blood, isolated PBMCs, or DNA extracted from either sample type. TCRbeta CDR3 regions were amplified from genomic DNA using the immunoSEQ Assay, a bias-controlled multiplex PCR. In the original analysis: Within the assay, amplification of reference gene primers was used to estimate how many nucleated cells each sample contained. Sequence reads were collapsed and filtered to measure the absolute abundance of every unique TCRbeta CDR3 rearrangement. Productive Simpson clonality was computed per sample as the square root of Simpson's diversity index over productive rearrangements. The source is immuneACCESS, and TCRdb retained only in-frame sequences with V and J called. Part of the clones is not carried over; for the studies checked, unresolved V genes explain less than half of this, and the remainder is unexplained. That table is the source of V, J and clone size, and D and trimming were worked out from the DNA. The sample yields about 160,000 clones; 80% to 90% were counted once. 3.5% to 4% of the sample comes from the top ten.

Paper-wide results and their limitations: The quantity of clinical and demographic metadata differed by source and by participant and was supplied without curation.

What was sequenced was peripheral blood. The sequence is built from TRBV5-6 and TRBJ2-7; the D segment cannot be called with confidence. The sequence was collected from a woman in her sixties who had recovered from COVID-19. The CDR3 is CASSLTLGPAVYYEQYF. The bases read TGTGCCAGCAGCCTCACTCTAGGCCCTGCCGTATACTACGAGCAGTACTTC.